This T cell receptor beta chain derives from a study of cytomegalovirus exposure and HLA in healthy donors. This CDR3 is 15 amino acids long. Germline V lookup: CDR1 SGHRS, CDR2 YFSETQ. V lost 1 base, J lost 2 bases, and 3 bases stayed unmatched. Sequencing was performed with immunoSEQ multiplex PCR; in TCRdb, only in-frame clones are kept and a portion is missing. The table lists about 73,000 clones, 85% to 95% of them singletons, with under 4% in the top ten. The chain joins TRBV5-1 to TRBJ2-3; TRBD2 matches 8 bases. This TCR was sampled from a woman between 18 and 29 years old in good health and CMV-seropositive. Input material: PBMCs. The CDR3 here is CASSLWRGDTDTQYF. In nucleotides, the CDR3 is TGCGCCAGCAGCTTGTGGCGGGGGGACACAGATACGCAGTATTTT.